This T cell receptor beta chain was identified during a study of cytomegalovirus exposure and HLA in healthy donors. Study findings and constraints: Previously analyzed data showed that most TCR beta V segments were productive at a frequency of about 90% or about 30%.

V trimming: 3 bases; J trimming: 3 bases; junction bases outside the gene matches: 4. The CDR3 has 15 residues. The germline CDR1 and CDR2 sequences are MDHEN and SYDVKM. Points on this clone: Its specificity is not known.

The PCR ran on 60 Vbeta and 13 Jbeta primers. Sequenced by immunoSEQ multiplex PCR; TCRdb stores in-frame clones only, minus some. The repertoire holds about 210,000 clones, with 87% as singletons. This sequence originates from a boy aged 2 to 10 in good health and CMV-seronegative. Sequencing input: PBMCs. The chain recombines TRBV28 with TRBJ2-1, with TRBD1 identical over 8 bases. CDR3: CASSFTGGIYNEQFF. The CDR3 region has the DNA TGTGCCAGCAGTTTCACAGGGGGGATCTACAATGAGCAGTTCTTC.